A single sample gave rise to the 10 T cell receptor beta chains below, sequenced in a study of T cell repertoires in cytomegalovirus infection. Each CDR3 protein gets one entry after TCRdb re-called the reads with MiXCR. Here the sample spans just over 150,000 distinct CDR3 sequences, about 25% being singletons. The specimen sequenced was PBMCs. All receptors come from a human donor in good health (CMV status not recorded). Some clones in this sample may be carry-over from other donors' samples.

This clonotype was detected many times. The chain uses TRBV12-3 or TRBV12-4 and TRBJ2-5; D is unclear. This CDR3 is built from 13 residues. Trimming shortened V by 3 bases and J by 7 bases, and 12 bases separated the two germline ends. The CDR3 here is CASSLAPRGTQYF. As DNA, the CDR3 is TGTGCCAGCAGTTTGGCTCCGCGAGGGACCCAGTACTTC.

V is TRBV7-2 and J is TRBJ2-3; possible D gene TRBD2, 7 bases. CDR3 length: 15 residues. V lost 6 bases to trimming and J lost 2 bases, with 15 bases between them. Per germline, CDR1 SGHTA and CDR2 FQGNSA. The CDR3 bases are TGTGCCAGCAGTATAGGGGGGGGAGTCACAGATACGCAGTATTTT. Its translation is CASSIGGGVTDTQYF.

This clonotype was observed a handful of times. The chain carries TRBV28 and TRBJ2-7, with no clear D. CDR1 is MDHEN and CDR2 is SYDVKM in the germline V gene. Trimming removed 3 bases from V and 2 bases from J, with 8 bases in between. The CDR3 covers 13 residues. DNA for the CDR3: TGTGCCAGCAGTTTGACTCGACCCTACGAGCAGTACTTC. This gives the protein CASSLTRPYEQYF.

The rearrangement joins TRBV2 to TRBJ1-6; 7 positions agree with TRBD1. V gave up 6 bases and J gave up 7 bases; unmatched junction bases: 9. Germline CDR1 reads SNHLY; CDR2 reads FYNNEI. The CDR3 sequence is 15 residues long. CDR3 loop: CASSRQGGRNSPLHF. The CDR3, as DNA: TGTGCCAGCAGCCGGCAGGGGGGGAGAAATTCACCCCTCCACTTT.

This rearrangement joins TRBV5-1 to TRBJ1-4; D not resolved. This CDR3 region has 14 residues. V dropped 2 bases and J dropped 3 bases, with 8 bases sitting between them. CDR1 is SGHRS, CDR2 YFSETQ, per germline. The CDR3 sequence is CASSLGVSNEKLFF. CDR3 nucleotide sequence: TGCGCCAGCAGCTTAGGAGTCTCTAATGAAAAACTGTTTTTT. Looking up the rest from reference TRBV5-1 and TRBJ1-4 gives the full variable domain: KAGVTQTPRYLIKTRGQQVTLSCSPISGHRSVSWYQQTPGQGLQFLFEYFSETQRNKGNFPGRFSGRQFSNSRSEMNVSTLELGDSALYLCASSLGVSNEKLFFGSGTQLSVL.

With respect to this clonotype: A read error may be the cause here, since a much bigger clone is one base away. The rearrangement links TRBV6-2 or TRBV6-3 to TRBJ2-1, with 10 bases lining up with TRBD2. The germline gives CDR1 MNHEY, CDR2 SVGEGT. The length of the CDR3 is 14 residues. The CDR3 spells CASSLAGVYNERFF. The CDR3, as DNA: TGTGCCAGCAGTCTAGCGGGAGTTTACAATGAGCGGTTCTTC.

V usage is TRBV5-4 and J usage is TRBJ1-2; 12 bases map to TRBD1. V gave up 3 bases and J gave up 3 bases; unmatched junction bases: 6. The CDR3 is made up of 16 amino acids. Germline CDR1 and CDR2: SGHNT and YYREEE (reference sequence). The CDR3 DNA follows: TGTGCCAGCAGCTCCGGGACAGGGGGCTTGTACTATGGCTACACCTTC. It codes for CASSSGTGGLYYGYTF. Variable domain in full (rest from reference TRBV5-4 and TRBJ1-2): ETGVTQSPTHLIKTRGQQVTLRCSSQSGHNTVSWYQQALGQGPQFIFQYYREEENGRGNFPPRFSGLQFPNYSSELNVNALELDDSALYLCASSSGTGGLYYGYTFGSGTRLTVV.

V and J are TRBV29-1 and TRBJ1-1, with 7 positions matching TRBD1. CDR3 length: 13 residues. Losses at the gene ends were 4 bases for V and 4 bases for J; bases not matched to a gene: 6. CDR1 is SQVTM, CDR2 ANQGSEA, per germline. The CDR3 loop is CSVGHRGGTEAFF. CDR3 coding DNA: TGCAGCGTTGGTCACAGGGGCGGCACTGAAGCTTTCTTT.

This clonotype was observed many times. The gene calls are TRBV7-2 and TRBJ1-1; TRBD1 agrees at 10 bases. Trimming removed 8 bases from V and 7 bases from J; junction bases left unmatched: 4. Germline loops: CDR1 SGHTA, CDR2 FQGNSA. This CDR3 is built from 12 residues. The CDR3 loop reads CASGQGVHEAFF. CDR3 DNA: TGTGCCAGCGGACAGGGGGTGCATGAAGCTTTCTTT.

This clonotype came up a few times. This chain connects TRBV5-1 to TRBJ2-7; no clear D gene. The CDR3 totals 12 residues. Germline CDR1 SGHRS, CDR2 YFSETQ. V was trimmed by 0 bases and J by 5 bases, leaving 6 bases between them. CDR3 in amino acids: CASSLVQNEQYF. Here the CDR3 DNA reads TGCGCCAGCAGCTTGGTACAGAACGAGCAGTACTTC.